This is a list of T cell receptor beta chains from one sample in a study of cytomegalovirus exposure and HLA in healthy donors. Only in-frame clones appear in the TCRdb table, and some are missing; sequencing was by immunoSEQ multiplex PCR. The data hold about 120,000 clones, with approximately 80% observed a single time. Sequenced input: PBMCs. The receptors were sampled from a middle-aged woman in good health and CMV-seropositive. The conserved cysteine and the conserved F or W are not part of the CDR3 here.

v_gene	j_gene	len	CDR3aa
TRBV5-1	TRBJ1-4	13	ASSLGVQGNEKLF
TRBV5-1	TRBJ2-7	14	ASSPRTGSIAYEQY
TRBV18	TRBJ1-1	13	ASSPPSGGLGEAF
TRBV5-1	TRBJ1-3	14	ASSLGQAYSGNTIY
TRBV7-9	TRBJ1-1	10	ASSLLQGGAF
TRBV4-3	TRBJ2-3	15	ASSQGGGLRPVDTQY
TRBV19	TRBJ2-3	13	ASKIGQGLGDTQY
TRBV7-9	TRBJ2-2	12	ASSRTGLTGELF
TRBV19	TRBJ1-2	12	ASSKLTGAYGYT
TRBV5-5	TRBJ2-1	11	ASSSTGENEQF
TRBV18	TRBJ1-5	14	ASSPTRDSINQPQH
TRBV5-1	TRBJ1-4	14	ASSNSRDATNEKLF
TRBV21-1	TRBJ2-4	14	ASAKGREGAKNIQY
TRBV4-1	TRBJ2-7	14	ASSHGTSGTTYEQY
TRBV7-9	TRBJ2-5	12	ASSLVPGPKTQY
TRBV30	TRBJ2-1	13	AWSPSGASYNEQF
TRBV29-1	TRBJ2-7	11	SVGNSFSYEQY
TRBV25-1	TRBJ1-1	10	AVQGQNTEAF
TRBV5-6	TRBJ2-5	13	ASSWGLAGQETQY
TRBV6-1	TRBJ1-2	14	ASSEVPPTRRDGYT
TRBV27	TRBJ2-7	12	ASRTKGSSYEQY
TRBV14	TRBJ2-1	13	ASSQWLANYNEQF
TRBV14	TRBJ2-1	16	ASSSLAGGPKAYNEQF
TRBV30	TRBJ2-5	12	AWGAGADQETQY
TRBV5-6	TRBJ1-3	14	ASSGKGTAAWNTIY
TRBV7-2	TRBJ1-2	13	ASSLVPGGGNGYT
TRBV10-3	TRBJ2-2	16	AISERVRHPANTGELF
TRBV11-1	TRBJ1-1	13	ASSLESGGYTEAF
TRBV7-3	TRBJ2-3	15	ASSLTGLAGGGDTQY
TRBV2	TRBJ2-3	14	ASSESVGGGTDTQY
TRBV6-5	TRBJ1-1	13	ASSYAGTVNTEAF
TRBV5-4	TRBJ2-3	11	ASRQQSTDTQY
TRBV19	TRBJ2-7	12	ASRGGGSPYEQY